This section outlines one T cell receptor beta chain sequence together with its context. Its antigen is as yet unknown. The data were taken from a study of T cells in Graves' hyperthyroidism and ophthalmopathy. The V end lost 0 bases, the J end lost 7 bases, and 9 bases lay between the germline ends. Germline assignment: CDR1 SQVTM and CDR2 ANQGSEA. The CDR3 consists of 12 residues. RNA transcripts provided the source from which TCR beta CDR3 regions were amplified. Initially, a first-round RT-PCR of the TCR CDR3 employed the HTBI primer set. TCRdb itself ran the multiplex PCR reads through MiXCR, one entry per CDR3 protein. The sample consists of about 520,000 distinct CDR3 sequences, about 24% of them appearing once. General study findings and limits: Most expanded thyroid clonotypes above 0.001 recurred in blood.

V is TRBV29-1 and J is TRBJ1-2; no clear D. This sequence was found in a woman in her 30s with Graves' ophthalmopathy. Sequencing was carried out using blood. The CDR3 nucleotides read TGCAGCGTTGAAGATCACGCAGGTGGCTACACCTTC. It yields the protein CSVEDHAGGYTF.